This T cell receptor beta chain was found in a study of T-cell reconstitution after alpha-beta-depleted transplantation in children. This clonotype was recorded a few times. The CDR3 extends over 14 amino acids. The V gene lost 6 bases and the J gene lost 0 bases, with 10 bases spanning the gap. Using unique molecular identifiers, the investigators prepared the TCRbeta library. TCRdb recomputed calls from the PCR reads with MiXCR, one row per CDR3 protein. Of 130,000 to 150,000 distinct CDR3 sequences in the sample, about 8.8% were seen once. This TCR came from a female patient aged 2-15 years who had a stem cell transplant for congenital amegakaryocytic thrombocytopenia, so the T cells may come from the graft donor. This rearrangement joins TRBV12-3 or TRBV12-4 to TRBJ2-3; D may be TRBD2 (5 bases). The sample was PBMCs, mostly from graft donor cells, taken 180 days after TCRalphabeta/CD19-depleted stem cell transplant. CDR3 loop: CASSQAASTDTQYF. The CDR3 nucleotides are TGTGCCAGCAGCCAAGCGGCTAGCACAGATACGCAGTATTTT.